The entry that follows covers one T cell receptor (beta chain) sequence. Its antigen is currently unknown. Researchers attached unique molecular identifiers to individual cDNA molecules. TCRdb analysed the 5' RACE reads with MiXCR anew, one entry per CDR3 protein. Of tens of thousands of distinct CDR3 sequences in the sample, 9.5% to 13% were seen once. These data are taken from a study of early T cells in non-severe SARS-CoV-2 infection. General study points: VDJdb-based annotation leaned toward anti-spike CD8 responses and missed private and CD4 specificities.

What was sequenced was whole blood. The TCR sequence derives from an adult who was a healthcare worker with PCR-confirmed SARS-CoV-2 infection or an uninfected control (not recorded which).

CDR3 nucleotides: TGCGCCAGCAGCCAAGAAGGATTTGGTGCTAACTATGGCTACACCTTC. It yields the protein CASSQEGFGANYGYTF. This chain links TRBV4-1 with TRBJ1-2; the D is unclear. Trimming took 0 bases from V and 0 from J, leaving 11 bases between them. This CDR3 spans 16 amino acids. Germline V gene lookup returns CDR1 MGHRA and CDR2 YSYEKL.